Presented here are 24 T cell receptor beta chains from one specimen sequenced in a study of graft-versus-host responses after intestinal transplantation. Clones were sequenced by immunoSEQ multiplex PCR, and TCRdb holds only the in-frame ones, with some missing. The data show about 54,000 clones, under 95% seen once. Sequences were derived from PBMCs, sampled approximately 97 weeks after intestinal transplant. Receptors originate from a human patient who received an intestinal transplant, so some T cells may come from the graft donor.

V is TRBV7-2 and J is TRBJ2-5; 8 nucleotides align to TRBD2. The CDR3 extends over 17 amino acids. CDR1 is SGHTA, CDR2 FQGNSA, per germline. Losses at the gene ends were 0 bases for V and 5 bases for J; bases not matched to a gene: 11. CDR3 bases: TGTGCCAGCAGCTTAGCGTTTTCCGGAAGCGGGGGTGAGACCCAGTACTTC. It specifies CASSLAFSGSGGETQYF.

This chain joins TRBV6-5 and TRBJ2-7; weak D call: TRBD1 (6 bases). Per germline, CDR1 MNHEY and CDR2 SVGAGI. Trimming cost V 6 bases and J 6 bases, with 15 bases left between them. CDR3 length: 13 amino acids. CDR3 protein: CASRLGQIGEQYF. The CDR3 DNA sequence: TGTGCCAGCAGGTTGGGACAAATTGGCGAGCAGTACTTC.

This clone was detected only a few times. This rearrangement joins TRBV6-5 to TRBJ1-4, with TRBD1 as a possible D gene (5 bases). V was cut by 5 bases and J by 8 bases, with 15 bases left in between. Per the germline V gene, CDR1 is MNHEY and CDR2 is SVGAGI. The CDR3 loop spans 14 amino acids. The CDR3 here is CASSLTVGAEKLFF. The CDR3 DNA reads TGTGCCAGCAGTCTGACAGTAGGGGCGGAAAAACTGTTTTTT.

J is TRBJ2-5 and V is TRBV5-4; D perhaps matches TRBD1 (6 bases). The CDR3 is made up of 14 amino acids. V lost 4 bases to trimming and J lost 4 bases, with 14 bases between them. The V gene's germline CDR1 is SGHNT and CDR2 YYREEE (reference sequence). CDR3 protein: CASSPVGAGETQYF. In DNA form, the CDR3 reads TGTGCCAGCAGCCCTGTGGGGGCAGGAGAGACCCAGTACTTC.

This clone was found once. The CDR3 nucleotides read TGTGCCAGCAGCTCCGCTAGCGGGTTAAGCACAGATACGCAGTATTTT. As protein: CASSSASGLSTDTQYF. This chain uses TRBV7-6 with TRBJ2-3, with 8 bases that match TRBD2. Germline values: CDR1 SGHVS, CDR2 FNYEAQ. The ends lost 4 bases at V and 0 bases at J; junction bases unmatched: 6. The CDR3 runs 16 residues.

V gene TRBV7-8 combines with J gene TRBJ2-7; weak D call: TRBD1 (5 bases). There are 14 residues in the CDR3. V shed 5 bases and J shed 4 bases, with 15 bases lying between them. The germline gives CDR1 SGHVS, CDR2 FQNEAQ. CDR3 in amino acids: CASSPLRGGYEQYF. CDR3 nucleotide sequence: TGTGCCAGCAGCCCTCTTAGGGGCGGTTACGAGCAGTACTTC.

The CDR3 nucleotides read TGTGCCAGCAGCTTGGGTCCGGGACAGGCCGGCGATGAGCAGTTCTTC. Translated, it gives CASSLGPGQAGDEQFF. The V gene is TRBV7-3, the J gene TRBJ2-1, with TRBD1 matching over 8 bases. Germline lookup yields CDR1 SGHTA and CDR2 FQGTGA. This CDR3 is built from 16 residues. Trimming at V came to 3 bases and at J to 8 bases, leaving 12 bases not matched to a gene.

The J gene is TRBJ1-1, the V gene TRBV30, with a tentative D call TRBD1 (5 bases). The V end was cut by 4 bases, the J end by 0 bases, with 18 bases between. This CDR3 comprises 16 residues. The germline V gene encodes CDR1 GTSNPN and CDR2 SVGIG (reference sequence). CDR3 nucleotide sequence: TGTGCCTGGAATCGTGGATTAGGCAGGGTGAACACTGAAGCTTTCTTT. Translating it yields CAWNRGLGRVNTEAFF.

This chain joins TRBV5-1 and TRBJ2-7; the match to TRBD1 covers 9 bases. V lost 4 bases, J lost 4 bases, and 6 bases stayed unmatched. CDR1 SGHRS and CDR2 YFSETQ come from the germline V gene. This CDR3 has 14 residues. The DNA for the CDR3 is TGCGCCAGCAGCCCCCGGGACAGGGTTTACGAGCAGTACTTC. Protein sequence: CASSPRDRVYEQYF.

This clone was recorded only once. V is TRBV6-5 and J is TRBJ2-5, with D unclear. The CDR3 sequence is 13 residues long. With 5 bases removed from V and 2 bases from J, the gap between germline ends came to 9 bases. Germline V CDR1 and CDR2: MNHEY, SVGAGI. The CDR3 sequence is CASSHDAQETQYF. CDR3 in DNA: TGTGCCAGCAGTCATGACGCACAAGAGACCCAGTACTTC.

The J gene is TRBJ1-6, the V gene TRBV9, with D possibly matching TRBD1 (5 bases). In germline, CDR1 is SGDLS, CDR2 YYNGEE. This CDR3 comprises 15 residues. The ends were cut back, 0 bases at V and 8 bases at J, with 12 bases in the middle. CDR3 region: CASSVAGDGDSPLHF. CDR3 DNA sequence: TGTGCCAGCAGCGTAGCTGGGGACGGGGATTCACCCCTCCACTTT.

The chain employs TRBV7-9 and TRBJ1-5; D unclear. Germline V gene sequence: CDR1 SEHNR, CDR2 FQNEAQ (reference sequence). The CDR3 runs to 13 residues. V was clipped by 5 bases and J by 3 bases, with 8 bases between them. Here the CDR3 DNA reads TGTGCCAGCAGCGGGGATAACAATCAGCCCCAGCATTTT. The encoded protein is CASSGDNNQPQHF.

CDR3 in amino acids: CASSPFTSGGETQYF. CDR3 sequence (DNA): TGCGCCAGCAGCCCATTTACTAGCGGGGGTGAGACCCAGTACTTC. V is TRBV5-1 and J is TRBJ2-5; 11 positions match TRBD2. Germline V CDR1 and CDR2: SGHRS, YFSETQ. This CDR3 contains 15 residues. Losses at the gene ends were 4 bases for V and 5 bases for J; bases not matched to a gene: 7.

The CDR3 sequence is CASSNSHYGYTF. The CDR3 coding sequence is TGTGCCAGTAGTAACAGCCACTATGGCTACACCTTC. V and J are TRBV19 and TRBJ1-2; D is ambiguous. The germline V and J ends were trimmed by 4 bases and 3 bases, with 6 bases remaining between them. Germline V gene lookup returns CDR1 LNHDA and CDR2 SQIVND (reference sequence). This CDR3 is built from 12 residues.

V and J are TRBV14 and TRBJ2-7, with a possible D match to TRBD1 (6 bases). V was trimmed by 4 bases and J by 4 bases, leaving 17 bases between them. The CDR3 runs to 15 residues. Looked up from germline, CDR1 is SGHDN and CDR2 is FVKESK. The CDR3 DNA is TGTGCCAGCAGCCTTTTAGGACAGAGACTGTACGAGCAGTACTTC. Its translation is CASSLLGQRLYEQYF.

The chain carries TRBV9 and TRBJ2-5; D possibly matches TRBD1 or TRBD2 (5 bases each). The CDR3 runs 18 residues. In germline, CDR1 is SGDLS, CDR2 YYNGEE. V lost 2 bases, J lost 0 bases, and 20 bases lay in between. In DNA form, the CDR3 reads TGTGCCAGCAGCGTTCCCTCAGGTGGGGGAGTGTACCAAGAGACCCAGTACTTC. Residues: CASSVPSGGGVYQETQYF.

This chain uses TRBV10-3 with TRBJ2-7, with D maybe TRBD2 (8 bases). Germline CDR1 and CDR2: ENHRY and SYGVKD. V lost 2 bases and J 5 bases, leaving 16 bases between the germline ends. CDR3 length: 15 amino acids. The CDR3 DNA follows: TGTGCCATCAGTGAGCCAGGGGGACTAGATCACGAGCAGTACTTC. This gives the protein CAISEPGGLDHEQYF.

The V gene is TRBV19, the J gene TRBJ2-5; 12 bases fit TRBD2. V lost 5 bases to trimming and J lost 5 bases; unmatched junction nucleotides: 12. This CDR3 spans 17 amino acids. Germline V gene sequence: CDR1 LNHDA, CDR2 SQIVND (reference sequence). The CDR3 reads CASSVLPTSGGWETQYF. CDR3 sequence (DNA): TGTGCCAGTAGTGTTCTACCTACTAGCGGGGGGTGGGAGACCCAGTACTTC.

This chain uses TRBV19 with TRBJ1-1, with TRBD1 matching over 11 bases. V shed 6 bases and J 1 base; nucleotides not matched to a gene: 7. This CDR3 has 16 amino acids. Germline V gene data show CDR1 as LNHDA and CDR2 as SQIVND (reference sequence). The CDR3 coding sequence is TGTGCCAGTAGCGGACAGGGGGCGCGTCCGAACACTGAAGCTTTCTTT. This codes for CASSGQGARPNTEAFF.

The chain couples TRBV7-8 to TRBJ2-1; D ambiguous. Germline CDR1 reads SGHVS; CDR2 reads FQNEAQ. Between the trimmed V and J ends, which lost 0 bases and 2 bases, there was a span of 11 bases. The CDR3 is made up of 16 amino acids. CDR3 nucleotide sequence: TGTGCCAGCAGCTTAGCGCGGCGGCTCACCTACAATGAGCAGTTCTTC. Residues: CASSLARRLTYNEQFF. Based on the CDR3 plus reference TRBV7-8 and TRBJ2-1, the full variable domain is GAGVSQSPRYKVAKRGQDVALRCDPISGHVSLFWYQQALGQGPEFLTYFQNEAQLDKSGLPSDRFFAERPEGSVSTLKIQRTQQEDSAVYLCASSLARRLTYNEQFFGPGTRLTVL.

Written as DNA, the CDR3 is TGTGCCAGCAGCTTAGGGGGGGGAGTTAATTCACCCCTCCACTTT. This encodes CASSLGGGVNSPLHF. The chain recombines TRBV11-3 with TRBJ1-6; the D gene is possibly TRBD1 (5 bases). V lost 1 base and J lost 6, with 10 bases in between. CDR3 length: 15 residues. Per germline, CDR1 SGHNT and CDR2 YENEEA.

This CDR3 is CASSSGQNYEQYF. CDR3 bases: TGTGCCAGCAGTTCCGGACAGAACTACGAGCAGTACTTC. The genes are TRBV27 and TRBJ2-7; D might be TRBD1 (6 bases). Germline V lookup: CDR1 MNHEY, CDR2 SMNVEV (reference sequence). Trimming stripped 4 bases from V and 3 bases from J, with 10 bases between. CDR3 length: 13 amino acids.

V gene TRBV28 combines with J gene TRBJ2-2; D remains ambiguous. This CDR3 is 17 amino acids long. V lost 4 bases to trimming and J lost 1 base, with 16 bases between them. CDR1 MDHEN and CDR2 SYDVKM come from the germline V gene. The CDR3 here is CASSSWRSLGNTGELFF. The CDR3 DNA reads as TGTGCCAGCAGTTCATGGCGATCCCTCGGGAACACCGGGGAGCTGTTTTTT.

The chain combines TRBV19 with TRBJ2-7; 9 positions match TRBD1. V gave up 4 bases and J gave up 4 bases; unmatched junction bases: 2. This CDR3 region has 13 residues. In germline, CDR1 is LNHDA, CDR2 SQIVND (reference sequence). The CDR3 loop reads CASSTGTGYEQYF. The CDR3 coding sequence is TGTGCCAGTAGTACCGGGACAGGGTACGAGCAGTACTTC. Supplemented by reference TRBV19 and TRBJ2-7, the full variable domain reads DGGITQSPKYLFRKEGQNVTLSCEQNLNHDAMYWYRQDPGQGLRLIYYSQIVNDFQKGDIAEGYSVSREKKESFPLTVTSAQKNPTAFYLCASSTGTGYEQYFGPGTRLTVT.